Detailed here is one TCR beta chain. This entry comes from a study of blood T cells in healthy people across ages. The CDR3 extends over 15 amino acids. Germline loops: CDR1 SGHNT, CDR2 YENEEA. The ends were cut back, 5 bases at V and 4 bases at J, with 16 bases in the middle. A sample-barcoded 5' primer and a J-beta primer mix were used in a second PCR of roughly 7 to 11 cycles. TCRdb redid the calling of the 5' RACE reads with MiXCR, one entry per CDR3 protein. Of about 1.5 million distinct CDR3 sequences in the sample, 35% to 45% are singletons; the top ten hold approximately 4%. Sequences were obtained from blood. The rearrangement links TRBV11-3 to TRBJ2-3; D assignment may be TRBD1 or TRBD2 (5 bases each). This TCR derives from a woman younger than 35 in good health. The CDR3 coding sequence is TGTGCCAGCAGCGCCCGGGACGGTGGGTCAGATACGCAGTATTTT. Amino acid sequence: CASSARDGGSDTQYF.